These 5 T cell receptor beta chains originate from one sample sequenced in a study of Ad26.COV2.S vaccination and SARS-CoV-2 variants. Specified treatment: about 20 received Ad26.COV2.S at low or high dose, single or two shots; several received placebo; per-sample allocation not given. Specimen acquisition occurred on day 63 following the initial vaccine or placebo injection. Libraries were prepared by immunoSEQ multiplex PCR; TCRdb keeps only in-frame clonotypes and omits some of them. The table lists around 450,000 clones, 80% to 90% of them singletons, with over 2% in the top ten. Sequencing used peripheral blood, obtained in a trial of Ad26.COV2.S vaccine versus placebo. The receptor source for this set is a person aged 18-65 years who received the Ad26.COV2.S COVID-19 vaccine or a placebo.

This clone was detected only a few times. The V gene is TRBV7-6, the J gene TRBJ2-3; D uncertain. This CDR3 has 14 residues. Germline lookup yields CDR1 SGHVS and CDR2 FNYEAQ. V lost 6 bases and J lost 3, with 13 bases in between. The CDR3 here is CASSRSGATDTQYF. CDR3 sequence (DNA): TGTGCCAGCAGTCGTTCGGGCGCAACAGATACGCAGTATTTT.

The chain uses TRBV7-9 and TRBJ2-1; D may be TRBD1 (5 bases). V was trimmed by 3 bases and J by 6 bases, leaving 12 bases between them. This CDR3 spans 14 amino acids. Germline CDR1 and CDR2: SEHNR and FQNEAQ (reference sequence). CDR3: CASSFKGPRNEQFF. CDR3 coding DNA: TGTGCCAGCAGCTTCAAGGGGCCGCGCAATGAGCAGTTCTTC. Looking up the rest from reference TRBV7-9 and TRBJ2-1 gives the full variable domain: DTGVSQNPRHKITKRGQNVTFRCDPISEHNRLYWYRQTLGQGPEFLTYFQNEAQLEKSRLLSDRFSAERPKGSFSTLEIQRTEQGDSAMYLCASSFKGPRNEQFFGPGTRLTVL.

Written as DNA, the CDR3 is TGTGCCAGCTTCCGGGGCCGCGAGGCTTTCTTT. This codes for CASFRGREAFF. The chain carries TRBV12-3 or TRBV12-4 and TRBJ1-1; tentative D call: TRBD1 (5 bases). The CDR3 is made up of 11 amino acids. Trimming pared 8 bases from V and 11 bases from J, leaving 15 bases between.

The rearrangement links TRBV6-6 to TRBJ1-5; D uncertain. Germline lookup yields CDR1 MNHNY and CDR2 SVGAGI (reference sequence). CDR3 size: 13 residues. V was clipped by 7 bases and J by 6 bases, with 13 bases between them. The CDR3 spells CASTRLVSQPQHF. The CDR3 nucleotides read TGTGCCAGCACACGGCTCGTATCTCAGCCCCAGCATTTT.

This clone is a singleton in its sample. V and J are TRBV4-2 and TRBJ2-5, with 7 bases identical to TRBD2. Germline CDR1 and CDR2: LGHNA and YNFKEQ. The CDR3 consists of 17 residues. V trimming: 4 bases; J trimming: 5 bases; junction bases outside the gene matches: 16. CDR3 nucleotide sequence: TGTGCCAGCAGCCCCTCTGGGGGAGGGCCGTTGGGGGAGACCCAGTACTTC. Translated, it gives CASSPSGGGPLGETQYF.